The clone carrying this TCR beta chain was picked up a small number of times. These data belong to a study of blood T cell repertoires in COVID-19. Study-wide background: Sample material is recorded as cDNA or gDNA derived from T cells, B-cell-depleted T cells, or PBMCs.

Measured with immunoSEQ multiplex PCR; TCRdb has only the in-frame clones, and not every one. The table includes around 260,000 clones, over 75% detected once. Trimming removed 6 bases from V and 7 bases from J; junction bases left unmatched: 6. The CDR3 totals 16 residues. Germline CDR1 reads SNHLY; CDR2 reads FYNNEI. This receptor was taken from a woman in her twenties or thirties who had recovered from COVID-19. The sequencing input was PBMCs or T cells enriched from blood (not recorded which). The chain has TRBV2 and TRBJ2-1, with TRBD2 identical over 16 bases. Here the CDR3 reads CASRGGLAGGPNEQFF. The CDR3, as DNA: TGTGCCAGCAGGGGGGGACTAGCGGGAGGGCCGAATGAGCAGTTCTTC.